This is a list of T cell receptor beta chains from one sample in a study of blood T cell repertoires in COVID-19. The data were produced by immunoSEQ multiplex PCR, yet TCRdb's version contains in-frame clones alone and is incomplete. The sample contains roughly 300,000 clones, more than 75% of which appear only once. Sequencing used peripheral blood. These receptors were taken from a woman aged 45 to 65 who had recovered from COVID-19. The CDR3 runs from the conserved cysteine through the conserved F or W. A D gene is named only where the DNA matches it firmly. Size tells how often a clone was seen (once, few, many) or the class of an expanded clone, and some rows leave it out.

-	TRBV9	-	TRBJ1-1	CASSVGLGMNTEAFF	TGTGCCAGCAGCGTAGGGTTGGGCATGAACACTGAAGCTTTCTTT
-	TRBV4-1	-	TRBJ1-6	CASSQTRRESPLHF	TGCGCCAGCAGCCAAACCCGCCGGGAATCACCCCTCCACTTT
-	TRBV18	few	TRBJ1-2	CASSRQEVYTF	TGTGCCAGCTCACGACAGGAGGTCTACACCTTC
-	TRBV9	once	TRBJ1-2	CASSTRGNYGYTF	TGTGCCAGCAGCACCAGGGGAAACTATGGCTACACCTTC
-	TRBV7-8	-	TRBJ1-5	CASSSAGSTGNQPQHF	TGTGCCAGCAGCTCGGCGGGGTCTACGGGCAATCAGCCCCAGCATTTT
-	TRBV28	-	TRBJ1-4	CASSLSGSTNEKLFF	TGTGCCAGCAGTTTAAGCGGCTCAACTAATGAAAAACTGTTTTTT
-	TRBV7-8	-	TRBJ2-5	CASSLASKGEETQYF	TGTGCCAGCAGCTTAGCCTCTAAAGGGGAAGAGACCCAGTACTTC
TRBD2	TRBV30	-	TRBJ2-1	CAWGRGLATNEQFF	TGTGCCTGGGGGAGGGGACTAGCGACAAATGAGCAGTTCTTC
-	TRBV5-1	-	TRBJ1-1	CASSLVPGPNTEAFF	TGCGCCAGCAGCTTGGTCCCAGGGCCAAACACTGAAGCTTTCTTT
-	TRBV28	-	TRBJ2-1	CASSLNNQGKQFF	TGTGCCAGCAGTTTAAATAACCAGGGTAAGCAGTTCTTC
-	TRBV9	-	TRBJ2-2	CASSAGTAGTGELFF	TGTGCCAGCAGCGCCGGGACAGCGGGCACCGGGGAGCTGTTTTTT
TRBD1	TRBV3-1/TRBV3-2	-	TRBJ2-7	CASGPRDRDEQYF	TGTGCCAGCGGACCCCGGGACAGGGACGAGCAGTACTTC
TRBD2	TRBV28	-	TRBJ2-7	CASRGWGTSGSYEQYF	TGTGCCAGCAGGGGGTGGGGGACTAGCGGCTCCTACGAGCAGTACTTC
-	TRBV28	once	TRBJ2-7	CASSSGYEQYF	TGTGCCAGCAGTTCAGGGTACGAGCAGTACTTC
-	TRBV6-5	-	TRBJ2-5	CASFRGLGIAETQYF	TGTGCCAGCTTCCGGGGGTTAGGAATAGCAGAGACCCAGTACTTC
-	TRBV7-8	-	TRBJ1-4	CASSLGRGFEKLFF	TGTGCCAGCAGCTTAGGCAGGGGTTTTGAAAAACTGTTTTTT
-	TRBV7-2	-	TRBJ1-1	CASSARGWGTEAFF	TGTGCCAGCAGCGCACGGGGATGGGGCACTGAAGCTTTCTTT
TRBD1	TRBV18	-	TRBJ1-1	CASSPVQGASDEAFF	TGTGCCAGCTCACCAGTACAGGGGGCGTCTGATGAAGCTTTCTTT
TRBD2	TRBV18	-	TRBJ2-1	CASSPPNPGLAYNEQFF	TGTGCCAGCTCACCACCGAATCCCGGACTAGCCTACAATGAGCAGTTCTTC
-	TRBV7-8	once	TRBJ1-2	CASSPREGHYGYTF	TGTGCCAGCAGCCCACGGGAGGGGCACTATGGCTACACCTTC
-	TRBV7-2	-	TRBJ2-1	CASSLSHAGTTNYNEQFF	TGTGCCAGCAGCTTATCCCACGCTGGGACAACCAACTACAATGAGCAGTTCTTC
-	TRBV5-1	-	TRBJ2-3	CASSLAPKGGGTDTQYF	TGCGCCAGCAGCTTGGCCCCCAAGGGAGGCGGCACAGATACGCAGTATTTT
-	TRBV2	few	TRBJ2-7	CASRATGYEQYF	TGTGCCAGCAGGGCTACAGGCTACGAGCAGTACTTC
TRBD1	TRBV5-6	-	TRBJ2-7	CASSLDRVYEQYF	TGTGCCAGCAGTCTGGACAGGGTCTACGAGCAGTACTTC
-	TRBV19	few	TRBJ2-3	CASSRPRDFTDTQYF	TGTGCCAGTAGTAGGCCGAGGGATTTCACAGATACGCAGTATTTT
TRBD2	TRBV19	once	TRBJ2-1	CASSKARGGNYNEQFF	TGTGCCAGTAGTAAGGCGCGGGGGGGCAACTACAATGAGCAGTTCTTC
TRBD1	TRBV5-1	-	TRBJ1-2	CASRTGSNYGYTF	TGCGCCAGCAGGACAGGGAGTAACTATGGCTACACCTTC
-	TRBV28	-	TRBJ2-5	CASSSPQTPRVYF	TGTGCCAGCAGTTCCCCCCAGACTCCACGCGTGTACTTC
-	TRBV28	-	TRBJ2-1	CASSPRVRSYNEQFF	TGTGCCAGCAGTCCCCGGGTTCGCTCCTACAATGAGCAGTTCTTC
TRBD1	TRBV5-6	-	TRBJ1-5	CASSFGTGEDQPQHF	TGTGCCAGCAGCTTTGGCACAGGGGAGGATCAGCCCCAGCATTTT
-	TRBV20-1	-	TRBJ1-1	CSVRGQGLTFF	TGCAGTGTCAGAGGTCAGGGTTTGACTTTCTTT
-	TRBV5-5	-	TRBJ1-4	CASSPVGEANEKLFF	TGTGCCAGCAGCCCGGTAGGGGAAGCTAATGAAAAACTGTTTTTT
TRBD2	TRBV4-1	-	TRBJ2-7	CASSQDLLAGAYEQYF	TGCGCCAGCAGCCAAGATTTGCTAGCGGGAGCCTACGAGCAGTACTTC
TRBD2	TRBV4-1	-	TRBJ2-2	CASSERHSGGVGELFF	TGCGCCAGCAGCGAACGCCATAGCGGGGGCGTCGGGGAGCTGTTTTTT
-	TRBV19	once	TRBJ2-5	CASSSYREKETQYF	TGTGCCAGTAGTTCGTACCGGGAGAAAGAGACCCAGTACTTC
-	TRBV21-1	-	TRBJ1-1	CASSNRGRLNTEAFF	TGTGCCAGCAGCAACAGGGGGCGACTGAACACTGAAGCTTTCTTT
-	TRBV7-9	-	TRBJ2-2	CASRGTGELFF	TGTGCCTCCCGGGGGACCGGGGAGCTGTTTTTT
-	TRBV28	-	TRBJ2-7	CASSSHEQYF	TGTGCCAGCAGCTCTCACGAGCAGTACTTC
TRBD1	TRBV11-3	few	TRBJ2-1	CASSLGGTGYKFF	TGTGCCAGCAGCTTGGGGGGGACAGGGTATAAGTTCTTC
TRBD1	TRBV19	-	TRBJ2-7	CASSTRTGDHEQYF	TGTGCCAGTAGTACCCGGACAGGGGACCACGAGCAGTACTTC
-	TRBV9	-	TRBJ2-1	CASSVEGAPYNEQFF	TGTGCCAGCAGCGTAGAAGGGGCCCCCTACAATGAGCAGTTCTTC
-	TRBV29-1	-	TRBJ2-3	CSVEPPGQGTDTQYF	TGCAGCGTTGAACCTCCCGGGCAGGGAACAGATACGCAGTATTTT
TRBD1	TRBV7-2	-	TRBJ2-3	CASRRGQPSTDTQYF	TGTGCCAGCCGAAGGGGGCAGCCTAGCACAGATACGCAGTATTTT
TRBD1	TRBV28	-	TRBJ2-7	CASTPDRGLPYEQYF	TGTGCCAGCACCCCGGACAGGGGCCTCCCCTACGAGCAGTACTTC
-	TRBV11-2	-	TRBJ1-5	CASSFSGYSNQPQHF	TGTGCCAGCAGCTTCAGCGGTTATAGCAATCAGCCCCAGCATTTT
-	TRBV5-4	few	TRBJ2-6	CASSQATASGANVLTF	TGTGCCAGCAGCCAGGCGACAGCCTCTGGGGCCAACGTCCTGACTTTC
-	TRBV28	-	TRBJ2-7	CASSPGGGINYEQYF	TGTGCCAGCAGTCCGGGTGGAGGGATAAACTACGAGCAGTACTTC
-	TRBV21-1	-	TRBJ2-7	CASSIFGLAARYEQYF	TGTGCCAGCAGCATATTCGGACTAGCGGCTAGATACGAGCAGTACTTC
TRBD1	TRBV5-5	-	TRBJ1-5	CASSLLFAGGSNQPQHF	TGTGCCAGCAGCTTGTTATTTGCAGGGGGTAGCAATCAGCCCCAGCATTTT
TRBD1	TRBV7-6	once	TRBJ1-5	CASSLGQGSPQHF	TGTGCCAGCAGCTTAGGACAGGGATCCCCCCAGCATTTT
-	TRBV5-1	-	TRBJ1-1	CASSLHTGSGLNTEAFF	TGCGCCAGCAGCTTACATACAGGGTCCGGTTTGAACACTGAAGCTTTCTTT